These T cell receptor beta chains were read from a single sample in a study of blood T cell repertoires in COVID-19. Profiling relied on immunoSEQ multiplex PCR, and the TCRdb table lists in-frame clones only, not all of them. This table holds 130,000 or so clones, around two thirds found once. Material for sequencing was peripheral blood. These receptors were taken from a woman in her seventies with acute or convalescent COVID-19. The CDR3 runs from the conserved cysteine through the conserved F or W. Each record gives: J gene, V gene, D gene, clone size, CDR3 protein, CDR3 DNA. The D gene is left open where the match is weak. For some rows the clone size is stated as once, few or many, or as a class when expanded; others skip it.

TRBJ2-1,TRBV5-1,TRBD2,NA,CASSFRETSGSSSYNEQFF,TGCGCCAGCAGCTTTAGGGAAACTAGCGGGAGTAGCTCCTACAATGAGCAGTTCTTC
TRBJ2-6,TRBV10-3,NA,NA,CAISEPRGRSGGSSGANVLTF,TGTGCCATCAGTGAGCCCAGGGGGCGATCCGGGGGGAGCTCTGGGGCCAACGTCCTGACTTTC
TRBJ2-3,TRBV2,NA,NA,CASSENGPTITQYF,TGTGCCAGCAGTGAAAACGGCCCCACTATAACGCAGTATTTT
TRBJ1-4,TRBV6-9,TRBD1,few,CASSSYRGVGATNEKLFF,TGTGCCAGCAGTTCCTACAGGGGAGTAGGAGCAACTAATGAAAAACTGTTTTTT
TRBJ1-4,TRBV7-9,TRBD1,NA,CASSSGQGTEKLFF,TGTGCCAGCAGCTCGGGACAGGGGACTGAAAAACTGTTTTTT
TRBJ1-1,TRBV7-2,NA,once,CASSLTPLESEAFF,TGTGCCAGCAGCTTAACCCCCCTCGAGTCTGAAGCTTTCTTT
TRBJ2-3,TRBV6-6,TRBD1,NA,CASSPWGQQRTDTQYF,TGTGCCAGCAGCCCTTGGGGACAGCAGAGGACAGATACGCAGTATTTT
TRBJ2-3,TRBV7-3,NA,NA,CASSSGSTDTQYF,TGTGCCAGCAGCTCAGGCAGCACAGATACGCAGTATTTT
TRBJ2-7,TRBV3-1/TRBV3-2,TRBD1,NA,CASSPPGQTYEQYF,TGTGCCAGCAGCCCCCCGGGACAGACCTACGAGCAGTACTTC
TRBJ2-2,TRBV2,TRBD2,few,CASSVEGLAGSTGELFF,TGTGCCAGCAGTGTCGAGGGACTAGCGGGGTCCACCGGGGAGCTGTTTTTT
TRBJ2-7,TRBV10-3,TRBD1,NA,CAISGDRGTYEQYF,TGTGCCATCAGCGGGGACAGGGGGACCTACGAGCAGTACTTC
TRBJ1-1,TRBV11-2,TRBD1,NA,CASSSGQGTEAFF,TGTGCCAGCAGCTCCGGACAGGGCACTGAAGCTTTCTTT
TRBJ1-4,TRBV7-9,NA,NA,CATRNGGRGDEKLFF,TGTGCCACCCGGAACGGCGGGAGGGGCGATGAAAAACTGTTTTTT
TRBJ2-7,TRBV6-2/TRBV6-3,NA,NA,CASSRTAYPEQYF,TGTGCCAGCAGCCGCACAGCCTATCCAGAGCAGTACTTC
TRBJ2-1,TRBV13,NA,few,CASKSGGDEQFF,TGTGCCAGCAAAAGCGGAGGGGATGAGCAGTTCTTC
TRBJ2-7,TRBV6-5,TRBD2,many,CASSTSGGALEQYF,TGTGCCAGCAGCACTAGCGGGGGGGCCCTCGAGCAGTACTTC
TRBJ2-5,TRBV5-1,TRBD2,NA,CASSLGLAGQETQYF,TGCGCCAGCAGCTTGGGACTAGCGGGCCAAGAGACCCAGTACTTC
TRBJ1-6,TRBV5-1,TRBD1,NA,CASSLAGQGNSPLHF,TGCGCCAGCAGCTTGGCCGGACAGGGAAATTCACCCCTCCACTTT
TRBJ1-2,TRBV3-1/TRBV3-2,TRBD1,once,CASSQVDRGGGYTF,TGTGCCAGCAGCCAAGTCGACAGGGGTGGTGGCTACACCTTC
TRBJ1-2,TRBV7-8,TRBD1,few,CASSPGQGPYGYTF,TGTGCCAGCAGCCCCGGACAGGGACCCTATGGCTACACCTTC
TRBJ1-5,TRBV5-5,NA,NA,CASSLILANQPQHF,TGTGCCAGCAGCTTGATATTGGCCAATCAGCCCCAGCATTTT
TRBJ1-1,TRBV7-6,NA,once,CASSLAGGEQAFF,TGTGCCAGCAGCTTAGCAGGGGGAGAACAAGCTTTCTTT
TRBJ2-3,TRBV27,TRBD2,NA,CASSPGLALSTDTQYF,TGTGCCAGCAGTCCGGGACTAGCCCTAAGCACAGATACGCAGTATTTT
TRBJ1-5,TRBV19,NA,NA,CASSIGQGKPNQPQHF,TGTGCCAGTAGTATAGGCCAGGGGAAACCCAATCAGCCCCAGCATTTT
TRBJ1-2,TRBV7-9,TRBD1,many,CASSLTGPNYGYTF,TGTGCCAGCAGTTTGACAGGGCCAAACTATGGCTACACCTTC
TRBJ1-5,TRBV12-3/TRBV12-4,NA,few,CASLLGLNQPQHF,TGTGCCAGCCTACTGGGACTCAATCAGCCCCAGCATTTT
TRBJ2-1,TRBV2,NA,NA,CASSQRLGSGNEQFF,TGTGCCAGCAGTCAAAGACTAGGTTCGGGCAATGAGCAGTTCTTC